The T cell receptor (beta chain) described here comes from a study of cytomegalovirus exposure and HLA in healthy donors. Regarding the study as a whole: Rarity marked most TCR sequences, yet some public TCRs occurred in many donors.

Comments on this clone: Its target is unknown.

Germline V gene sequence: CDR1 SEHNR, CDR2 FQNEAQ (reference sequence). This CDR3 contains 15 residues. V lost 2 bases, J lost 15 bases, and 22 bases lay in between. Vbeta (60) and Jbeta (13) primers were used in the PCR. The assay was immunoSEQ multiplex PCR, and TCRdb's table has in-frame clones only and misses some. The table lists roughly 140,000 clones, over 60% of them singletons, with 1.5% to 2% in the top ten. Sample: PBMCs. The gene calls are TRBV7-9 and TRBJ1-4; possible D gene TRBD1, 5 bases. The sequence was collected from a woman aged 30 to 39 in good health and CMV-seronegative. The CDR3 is CASSLLSGPLETVFF. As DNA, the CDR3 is TGTGCCAGCAGCTTACTCTCAGGGCCATTAGAGACGGTGTTTTTT.